The 18 T cell receptor beta chains below all came from one sample that was sequenced in a study of cytomegalovirus exposure and HLA in healthy donors. The study ran its PCR with 60 Vbeta and 13 Jbeta primers. The method was immunoSEQ multiplex PCR; TCRdb's version includes in-frame clones alone and lacks a portion of them. This sample yields 100,000 to 150,000 clones, of which just under 75% are seen a single time; 6% to 8.5% belongs to the top ten. Sample: PBMCs. These receptors all come from a man aged 35 to 55 in good health and CMV-seropositive.

This chain connects TRBV4-1 to TRBJ2-7; D gene uncertain. This CDR3 is 12 amino acids long. Trimming cost V 0 bases and J 4 bases, with 4 bases left between them. CDR1 and CDR2 (germline): MGHRA, YSYEKL. The CDR3, as DNA: TGCGCCAGCAGCCAAGACTATTACGAGCAGTACTTC. Amino acid sequence: CASSQDYYEQYF.

In this sample, this clone turned up once. V and J are TRBV13 and TRBJ2-2, with TRBD1 matching over 8 bases. CDR3 size: 18 residues. The V and J ends lost 5 bases and 0 bases, in that order; junction bases with no gene match: 11. From germline, CDR1 is PRHDT and CDR2 FYEKMQ (reference sequence). The CDR3 loop is CASSPPQGARTNTGELFF. The CDR3 DNA follows: TGTGCCAGCAGCCCCCCCCAGGGGGCCCGTACGAACACCGGGGAGCTGTTTTTT. The full variable domain, with the rest looked up from reference TRBV13 and TRBJ2-2, is AAGVIQSPRHLIKEKRETATLKCYPIPRHDTVYWYQQGPGQDPQFLISFYEKMQSDKGSIPDRFSAQQFSDYHSELNMSSLELGDSALYFCASSPPQGARTNTGELFFGEGSRLTVL.

The CDR3, as DNA: TGTGCCAGCACCTTGGGGGGACCAAATCAGCCCCAGCATTTT. Its protein product is CASTLGGPNQPQHF. V gene TRBV28 combines with J gene TRBJ1-5, with D perhaps TRBD1 (5 bases). Germline loops: CDR1 MDHEN, CDR2 SYDVKM. The CDR3 length is 14 residues. Trimming shortened V by 7 bases and J by 4 bases, and 14 bases separated the two germline ends. Based on the CDR3 plus reference TRBV28 and TRBJ1-5, the full variable domain is DVKVTQSSRYLVKRTGEKVFLECVQDMDHENMFWYRQDPGLGLRLIYFSYDVKMKEKGDIPEGYSVSREKKERFSLILESASTNQTSMYLCASTLGGPNQPQHFGDGTRLSIL.

The chain links TRBV7-2 to TRBJ2-5; 7 bases are a match to TRBD1. The J call may be faulty, since TRBJ2-7 better matches the DNA end. The germline gives CDR1 SGHTA, CDR2 FQGNSA. The CDR3 is 14 residues long. This chain's CDR3 is CASSPGAGGYEQYF. The CDR3 nucleotides are TGTGCCAGCAGCCCCGGGGCAGGGGGCTACGAGCAGTACTTC.

The genes are TRBV19 and TRBJ2-7; D perhaps matches TRBD1 (6 bases). Trimming took off 2 bases at V and 3 bases at J, with 11 bases between the two ends. The CDR3 covers 14 residues. The V gene's germline CDR1 is LNHDA and CDR2 SQIVND (reference sequence). This CDR3 is CASSITGSLYEQYF. The DNA for the CDR3 is TGTGCCAGTAGTATAACAGGGTCCCTCTACGAGCAGTACTTC.

This clone occurred once. The genes are TRBV5-1 and TRBJ1-1, with 8 bases identical to TRBD1. CDR3 length: 16 residues. After removal of 4 bases from V and 1 base from J, the junction contained 9 bases not matched to a gene. Germline CDR1 and CDR2: SGHRS and YFSETQ. The chain's CDR3 is CASSLGQGKTNTEAFF. The CDR3 DNA is TGCGCCAGCAGCCTTGGACAGGGTAAGACGAACACTGAAGCTTTCTTT.

In nucleotides, the CDR3 is TGCAGCGTCGACATAACCCCCTACTTC. Translating it yields CSVDITPYF. The genes are TRBV29-1 and TRBJ2-5, with no clear D. The CDR3 has 9 amino acids. Germline CDR1 reads SQVTM; CDR2 reads ANQGSEA. V lost 6 bases and J 14 bases, leaving 13 bases between the germline ends.

This sequence joins TRBV14 and TRBJ2-3; D gene ambiguous. The germline V and J ends were trimmed by 2 bases and 6 bases, with 6 bases remaining between them. This CDR3 comprises 12 residues. The V gene's germline CDR1 is SGHDN and CDR2 FVKESK. CDR3 sequence (DNA): TGTGCCAGCAGCCAATATTTGGATACGCAGTATTTT. This gives the protein CASSQYLDTQYF.

The gene calls are TRBV19 and TRBJ1-2, with 12 bases aligning to TRBD1. The V gene end was trimmed by 2 bases and the J gene end by 8 bases; junction bases not matched to a gene: 6. The CDR3 spans 15 residues. Germline loops: CDR1 LNHDA, CDR2 SQIVND (reference sequence). CDR3: CASSITGQGARGYTF. The CDR3 DNA is TGTGCCAGTAGTATAACGGGACAGGGGGCGCGCGGCTACACCTTC.

This chain joins TRBV6-5 and TRBJ1-5; D ambiguous. Per germline, CDR1 MNHEY and CDR2 SVGAGI. This CDR3 is built from 13 residues. Trimming removed 8 bases from V and 6 bases from J, with 14 bases in between. The CDR3 DNA reads TGTGCCAGCCGCCCACCAGATTCTCAGCCCCAGCATTTT. It encodes CASRPPDSQPQHF.

The chain couples TRBV30 to TRBJ2-5, with 8 bases aligning to TRBD1. The DNA end is more similar to TRBJ2-7, so the J call may be wrong. The V gene's germline CDR1 is GTSNPN and CDR2 SVGIG (reference sequence). The CDR3 runs to 16 residues. The CDR3 region is CAWRQIGQGPTYEQYF. In DNA form, the CDR3 reads TGTGCCTGGAGGCAAATCGGACAGGGCCCTACCTACGAGCAGTACTTC.

The chain combines TRBV6-1 with TRBJ1-2; 8 bases align to TRBD1. The CDR3 extends over 13 amino acids. V trimming: 2 bases; J trimming: 6 bases; junction bases outside the gene matches: 2. In germline, CDR1 is MNHNS, CDR2 SASEGT. CDR3: CASSEPGGNGYTF. DNA of the CDR3: TGTGCCAGCAGTGAACCAGGGGGCAATGGCTACACCTTC.

The genes are TRBV27 and TRBJ1-1; TRBD1 aligns across 7 bases. The germline V gene encodes CDR1 MNHEY and CDR2 SMNVEV (reference sequence). The CDR3 is made up of 14 amino acids. Losses at the gene ends were 6 bases for V and 5 bases for J; bases not matched to a gene: 9. The CDR3 sequence is CASSQKTGWTEAFF. The CDR3 DNA is TGTGCCAGCAGCCAGAAGACAGGGTGGACTGAAGCTTTCTTT.

The J gene is TRBJ2-1, the V gene TRBV5-6; perhaps TRBD2 as D (7 bases). This CDR3 is built from 16 residues. Germline loops: CDR1 SGHDT, CDR2 YYEEEE. The ends were cut back, 6 bases at V and 0 bases at J, with 16 bases in the middle. The chain's CDR3 is CASILQGGSSYNEQFF. CDR3 bases: TGTGCCAGCATCCTACAGGGAGGGAGCTCCTACAATGAGCAGTTCTTC.

The rearrangement joins TRBV27 to TRBJ1-5; TRBD1 might be the D (5 bases). The CDR3 runs 14 residues. Trimming cost V 5 bases and J 2 bases, with 10 bases left between them. The germline V gene has CDR1 MNHEY and CDR2 SMNVEV (reference sequence). For the CDR3, the DNA is TGTGCCAGCAGTACCCGACAGCGCAATCAGCCCCAGCATTTT. It specifies CASSTRQRNQPQHF.

There are a few counts of this clone. The chain combines TRBV27 with TRBJ2-1; no firm D call. Germline-derived CDR1 and CDR2 are MNHEY and SMNVEV (reference sequence). CDR3 length: 13 amino acids. The V end was cut by 6 bases, the J end by 3 bases, with 9 bases between. This CDR3 reads CASSRLVYNEQFF. Here the CDR3 DNA reads TGTGCCAGCAGCAGACTTGTCTACAATGAGCAGTTCTTC.

J is TRBJ2-4 and V is TRBV28, with D maybe TRBD1 (5 bases). V gave up 2 bases and J gave up 0 bases, with 11 bases separating them. Germline V gene data show CDR1 as MDHEN and CDR2 as SYDVKM. The CDR3 consists of 16 residues. The CDR3 loop reads CASSLPDNRAKNIQYF. Written as DNA, the CDR3 is TGTGCCAGCAGTTTACCGGACAACCGAGCCAAAAACATTCAGTACTTC.

This clone came up once. The rearrangement joins TRBV7-2 to TRBJ2-3; tentative D call: TRBD2 (7 bases). The length of the CDR3 is 15 residues. Germline V lookup: CDR1 SGHTA, CDR2 FQGNSA. V lost 5 bases to trimming and J lost 1 base, with 13 bases between them. This chain's CDR3 is CASSTQGGGTDTQYF. The CDR3 nucleotides are TGTGCCAGCAGCACCCAAGGGGGGGGCACAGATACGCAGTATTTT.